This T cell receptor beta chain appears in the sequencing data of a study of T cells in Graves' hyperthyroidism and ophthalmopathy. Study-wide context: Upon initial diagnosis and before any treatment, peripheral blood was collected.

The CDR3 contains 14 residues. Germline CDR1 and CDR2: SQVTM and ANQGSEA. V gave up 2 bases and J gave up 4 bases; unmatched junction bases: 3. TCR beta CDR3 regions were amplified from RNA transcripts. TCR CDR3 regions were first amplified by RT-PCR with HTBI primers. TCRdb fed the multiplex PCR reads into MiXCR, producing one record per CDR3 protein. The sample consists of hundreds of thousands of distinct CDR3 sequences, just under 20% of them appearing once. What was sequenced was blood. The genes are TRBV29-1 and TRBJ2-1; 9 bases align to TRBD1. The TCR originated in a man between 40 and 49 years old with Graves' ophthalmopathy. The CDR3 loop is CSVERTGAYNEQFF. The CDR3 nucleotides read TGCAGCGTTGAAAGGACAGGGGCTTACAATGAGCAGTTCTTC.